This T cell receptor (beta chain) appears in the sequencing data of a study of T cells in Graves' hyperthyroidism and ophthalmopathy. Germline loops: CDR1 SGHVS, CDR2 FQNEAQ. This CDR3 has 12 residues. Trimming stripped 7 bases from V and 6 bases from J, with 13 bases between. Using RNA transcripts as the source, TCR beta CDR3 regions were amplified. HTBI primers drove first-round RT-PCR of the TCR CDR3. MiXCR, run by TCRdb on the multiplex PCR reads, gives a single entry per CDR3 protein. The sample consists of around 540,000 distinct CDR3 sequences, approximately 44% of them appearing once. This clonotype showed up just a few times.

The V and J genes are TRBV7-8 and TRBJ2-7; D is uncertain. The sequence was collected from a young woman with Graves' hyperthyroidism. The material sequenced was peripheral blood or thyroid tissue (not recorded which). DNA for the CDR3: TGTGCCAGCACTCCCGTGGGCCGCGAGCAGTACTTC. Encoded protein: CASTPVGREQYF.